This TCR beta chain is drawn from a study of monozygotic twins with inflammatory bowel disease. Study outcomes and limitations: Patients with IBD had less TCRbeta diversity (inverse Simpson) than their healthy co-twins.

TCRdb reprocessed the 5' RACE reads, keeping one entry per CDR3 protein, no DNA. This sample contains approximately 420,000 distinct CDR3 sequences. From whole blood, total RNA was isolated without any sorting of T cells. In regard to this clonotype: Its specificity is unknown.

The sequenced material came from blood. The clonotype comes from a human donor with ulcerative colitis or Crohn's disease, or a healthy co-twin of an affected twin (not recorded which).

This chain's CDR3 is CASSPTSGRNEQFF. The chain has TRBV5-1 and TRBJ2-1; lacking DNA, the TRBD2 call made by TCRdb goes unchecked. CDR1 is SGHRS and CDR2 is YFSETQ in the germline V gene. The CDR3 has 14 residues.